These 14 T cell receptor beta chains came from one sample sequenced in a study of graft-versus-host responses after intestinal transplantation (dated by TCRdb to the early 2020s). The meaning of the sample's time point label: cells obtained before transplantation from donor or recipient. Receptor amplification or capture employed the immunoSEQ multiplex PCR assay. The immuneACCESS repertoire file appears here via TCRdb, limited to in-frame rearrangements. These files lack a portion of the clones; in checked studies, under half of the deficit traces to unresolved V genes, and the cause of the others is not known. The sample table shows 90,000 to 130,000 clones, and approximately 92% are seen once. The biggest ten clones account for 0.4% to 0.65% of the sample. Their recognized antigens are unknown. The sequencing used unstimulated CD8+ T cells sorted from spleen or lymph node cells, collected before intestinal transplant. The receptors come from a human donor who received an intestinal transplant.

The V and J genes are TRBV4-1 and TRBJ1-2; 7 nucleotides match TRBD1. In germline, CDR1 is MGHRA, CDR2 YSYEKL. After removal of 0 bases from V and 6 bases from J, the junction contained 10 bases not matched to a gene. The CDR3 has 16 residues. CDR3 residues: CASSQDWKGAINGYTF. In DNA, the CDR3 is TGCGCCAGCAGCCAAGATTGGAAGGGGGCAATCAATGGCTACACCTTC.

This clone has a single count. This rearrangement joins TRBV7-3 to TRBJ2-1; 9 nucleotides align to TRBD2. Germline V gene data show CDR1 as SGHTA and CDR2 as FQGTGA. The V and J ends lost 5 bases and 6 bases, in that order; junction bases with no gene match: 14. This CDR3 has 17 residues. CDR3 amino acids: CASSPKLGGLARNEQFF. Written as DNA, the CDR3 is TGTGCCAGCAGCCCTAAGTTAGGGGGACTAGCTCGCAATGAGCAGTTCTTC. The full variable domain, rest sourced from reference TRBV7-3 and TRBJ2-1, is GAGVSQTPSNKVTEKGKYVELRCDPISGHTALYWYRQSLGQGPEFLIYFQGTGAADDSGLPNDRFFAVRPEGSVSTLKIQRTERGDSAVYLCASSPKLGGLARNEQFFGPGTRLTVL.

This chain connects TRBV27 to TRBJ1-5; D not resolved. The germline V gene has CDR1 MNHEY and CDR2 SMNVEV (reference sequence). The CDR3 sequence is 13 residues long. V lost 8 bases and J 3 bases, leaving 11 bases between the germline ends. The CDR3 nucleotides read TGTGCCAGCGCGAACACCGTCAATCAGCCCCAGCATTTT. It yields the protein CASANTVNQPQHF.

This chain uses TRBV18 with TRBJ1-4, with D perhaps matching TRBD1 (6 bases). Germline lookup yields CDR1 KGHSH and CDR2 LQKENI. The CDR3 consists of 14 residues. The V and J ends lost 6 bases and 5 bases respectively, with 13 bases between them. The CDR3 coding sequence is TGTGCCAGCTCCCCGGGACAAGGGAATGAAAAACTGTTTTTT. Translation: CASSPGQGNEKLFF.

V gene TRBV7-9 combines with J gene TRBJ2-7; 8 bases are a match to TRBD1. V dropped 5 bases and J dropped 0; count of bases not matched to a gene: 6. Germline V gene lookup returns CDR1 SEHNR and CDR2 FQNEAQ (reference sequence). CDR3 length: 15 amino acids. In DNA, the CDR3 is TGTGCCAGCAGCCACCGGGACAGGAGCTCCTACGAGCAGTACTTC. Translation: CASSHRDRSSYEQYF.

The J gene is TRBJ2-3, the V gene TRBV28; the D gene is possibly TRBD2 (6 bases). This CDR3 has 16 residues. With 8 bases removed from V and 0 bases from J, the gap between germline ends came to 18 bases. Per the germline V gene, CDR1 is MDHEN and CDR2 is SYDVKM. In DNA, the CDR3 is TGTGCCAGCGGGCGGCGGGGTAGACCTAGCACAGATACGCAGTATTTT. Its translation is CASGRRGRPSTDTQYF.

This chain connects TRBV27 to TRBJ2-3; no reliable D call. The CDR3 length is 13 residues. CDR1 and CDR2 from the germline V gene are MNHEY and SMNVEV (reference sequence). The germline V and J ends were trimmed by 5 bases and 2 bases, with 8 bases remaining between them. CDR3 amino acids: CASSTTVTDTQYF. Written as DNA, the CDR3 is TGTGCCAGCAGTACGACCGTCACAGATACGCAGTATTTT.

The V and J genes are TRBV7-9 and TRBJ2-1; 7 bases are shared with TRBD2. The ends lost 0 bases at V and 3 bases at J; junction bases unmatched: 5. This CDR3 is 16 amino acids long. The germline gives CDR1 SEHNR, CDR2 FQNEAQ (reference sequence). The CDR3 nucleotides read TGTGCCAGCAGCTTAGCTGGGCTAGCGGACTACAATGAGCAGTTCTTC. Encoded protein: CASSLAGLADYNEQFF.

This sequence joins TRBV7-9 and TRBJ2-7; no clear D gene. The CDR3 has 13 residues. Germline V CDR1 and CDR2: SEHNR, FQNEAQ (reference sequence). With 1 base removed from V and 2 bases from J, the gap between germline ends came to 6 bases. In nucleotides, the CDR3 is TGTGCCAGCAGCTTAGGGGTCCCCTACGAGCAGTACTTC. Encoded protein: CASSLGVPYEQYF.

This CDR3 is CASSYFGGAEEQFF. Here the CDR3 DNA reads TGTGCCAGCAGTTACTTCGGGGGGGCGGAGGAGCAGTTCTTC. The V and J genes are TRBV6-5 and TRBJ2-1, with 8 bases aligning to TRBD2. Trimming cost V 1 base and J 10 bases; bases outside gene matches: 6. The V gene's germline CDR1 is MNHEY and CDR2 SVGAGI. CDR3 length equals 14 residues.

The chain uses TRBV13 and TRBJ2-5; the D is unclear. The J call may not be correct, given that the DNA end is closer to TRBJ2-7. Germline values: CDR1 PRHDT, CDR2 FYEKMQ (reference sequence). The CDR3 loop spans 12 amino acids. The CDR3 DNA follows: TGTGCCAGCAGCTTAGGGTCCTACGAGCAGTACTTC. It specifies CASSLGSYEQYF.

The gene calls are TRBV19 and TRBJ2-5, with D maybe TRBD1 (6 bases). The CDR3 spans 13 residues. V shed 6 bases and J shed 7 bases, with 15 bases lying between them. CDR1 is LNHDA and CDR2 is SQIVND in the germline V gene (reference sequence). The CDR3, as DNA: TGTGCCAGTAGCCTGGGACCAGGGGCGACCCAGTACTTC. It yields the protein CASSLGPGATQYF.

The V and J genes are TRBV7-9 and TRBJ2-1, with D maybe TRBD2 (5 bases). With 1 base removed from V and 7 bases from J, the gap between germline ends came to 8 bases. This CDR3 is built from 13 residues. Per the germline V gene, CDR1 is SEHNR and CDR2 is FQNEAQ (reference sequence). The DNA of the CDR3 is TGTGCCAGCAGCTTAGGGACTGTAAATGAGCAGTTCTTC. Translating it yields CASSLGTVNEQFF.

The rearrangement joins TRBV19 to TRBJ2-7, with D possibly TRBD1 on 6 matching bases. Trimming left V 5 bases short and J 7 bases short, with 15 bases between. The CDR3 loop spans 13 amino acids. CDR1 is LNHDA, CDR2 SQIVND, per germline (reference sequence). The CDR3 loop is CASSQQGLWEQYF. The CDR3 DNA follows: TGTGCCAGTAGTCAACAGGGTTTGTGGGAGCAGTACTTC.